This entry features one T cell receptor (beta chain) sequence. There is no known antigen for this receptor. Per-nucleotide qualities are absent, and no much larger clonotype sits a single base away. This specimen comes from a study of somatic mutations in cytotoxic T cells in rheumatoid arthritis (dated by TCRdb to the late 2010s). Regarding the study in general: Before any treatment started and right after they were diagnosed, patients gave peripheral blood samples (under 32 ml EDTA). A FACSAria II or Sony SH800 was used to flow-sort some V beta antibody-stained T-cell populations at nearly 100% purity, and TCRB sequencing was also done on sorted V beta1+ cells. The study asked whether expanded CD8+ T-cell clones in newly diagnosed, untreated rheumatoid arthritis carry somatic mutations, and used TCRB deep sequencing to characterize clonality. For roughly 61 rheumatoid arthritis patients and 20 healthy controls, TCRB deep sequencing was carried out. Patients and controls did not essentially differ in median age, which was nearly identical between the groups.

What the authors observed across the whole study: The antigen targets of the expanded CD8+ clones were unknown, and absence from virus-specific databases did not rule out viral specificity. Healthy controls showed no age-related increase in CD8+ clonality, whereas patients did (Spearman r=0.49). The largest CD8+ clone made up more than 20% of CD8+ cells in about an eighth of the 65 patients, and blood and synovial fluid shared several identical CD8+ TCRB sequences. Rheumatoid arthritis patients and age-matched healthy controls did not significantly differ in CD8+ T-cell clonality.

Genomic DNA underwent TCRB CDR3 sequencing using the immunoSEQ assay. As for the original processing: Patient CD8+ clones larger than 1% were compared against published virus-specific TCRB sequences, and only a few matched. Nothing other than productive TCRB rearrangements was included in the analyses. A clone was defined by a unique TCRB CDR3 sequence, and clonality was computed as a productive clonality index based on Shannon entropy. The template counts of each clone relative to the total templates per sample were used to calculate repertoire overlap between two samples. V-gene usage measured by flow cytometry correlated with TCRB sequencing V-gene usage, with a Spearman r of around 0.59. Drawn from immuneACCESS, this table holds only the in-frame rearrangements with V and J called that TCRdb kept. Clones are partly lost; checked studies trace under half to an unresolved V gene and leave the rest unexplained. For V, J and clone size, that table is used; D and trimming come from the DNA. The sample records 10,000 or so clones, around four fifths of which are singletons. The ten largest clonotypes hold roughly 7.1% of the sample.

Flow cytometry confirmed the purity of CD4+ and CD8+ cells that had been isolated by positive magnetic bead selection on an AutoMACS. A TCR V beta antibody panel was used in flow cytometry to screen first for clonal expansions, which were then characterized by TCRB deep sequencing of sorted CD8+ fractions. Ficoll-Paque PLUS density gradient separation was used to isolate peripheral blood mononuclear cells. DNA was extracted from CD4-enriched, CD8-enriched or PBMC samples with Nucleospin Tissue or Tissue XS kits and quantified with a Qubit 2.0 fluorometer. Material: CD8+ T cells sorted from blood. The receptor comes from an adult with rheumatoid arthritis.

The encoded CDR3 is CASSQALGQGNFGQPQHF. Read as DNA, the sequence is TGTGCCAGCAGCCAAGCCCTCGGACAGGGAAATTTTGGGCAGCCCCAGCATTTT. The rearrangement joined TRBV7-2 to TRBJ1-5, with 8 bases in between that match TRBD1. CDR1 and CDR2, looked up from the germline V gene, are SGHTA and FQGNSA. Measured from the cysteine to the phenylalanine, the CDR3 is 18 residues long. The CDR3 DNA has 54 bases and is translated from base 1. For this chain, trimming is 5 bases at the V end and 7 bases at the J end, and the number of junction bases without a gene match is 19.